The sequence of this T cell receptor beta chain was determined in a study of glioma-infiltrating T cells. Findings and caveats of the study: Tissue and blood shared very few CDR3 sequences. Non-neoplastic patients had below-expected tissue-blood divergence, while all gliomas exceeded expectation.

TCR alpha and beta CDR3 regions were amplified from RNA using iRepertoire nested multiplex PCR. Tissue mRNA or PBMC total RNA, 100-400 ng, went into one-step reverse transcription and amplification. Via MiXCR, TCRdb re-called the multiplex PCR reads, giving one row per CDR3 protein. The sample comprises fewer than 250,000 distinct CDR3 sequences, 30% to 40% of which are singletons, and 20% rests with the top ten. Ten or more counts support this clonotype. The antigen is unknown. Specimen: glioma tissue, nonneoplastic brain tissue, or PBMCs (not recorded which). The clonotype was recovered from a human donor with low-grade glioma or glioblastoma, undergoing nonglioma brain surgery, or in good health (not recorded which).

CDR3 sequence (DNA): TGTGCCAGCAGCGTAGGACAGGGAGCAGAGACCCAGTACTTC. It codes for CASSVGQGAETQYF. The chain is built from TRBV9 and TRBJ2-5; 7 nucleotides align to TRBD1. CDR1 is SGDLS and CDR2 is YYNGEE in the germline V gene. The CDR3 is 14 amino acids. The V gene end was trimmed by 0 bases and the J gene end by 4 bases; junction bases not matched to a gene: 3.